This T cell receptor beta chain was sequenced in a study of cytomegalovirus exposure and HLA in healthy donors. Study background: Counted in an early data release were approximately 85 million unique TCRs from HLA-typed donors.

As to this clone: Its antigen is not known.

The CDR3 is 15 residues long. V was clipped by 0 bases and J by 5 bases, with 11 bases between them. Germline V CDR1 and CDR2: SGDLS, YYNGEE. Each donor was nominally healthy when sampled (though unrecorded immune exposures were likely). The primer mix had 60 Vbeta and 13 Jbeta primers. Profiling relied on immunoSEQ multiplex PCR, and the TCRdb table lists in-frame clones only, not all of them. This sample has about 160,000 clones, with 65% to 85% found just once. Study-wide results and caveats: Sequencing likely generated an artifact that appeared as a cluster of highly shared sequence variants.

The sequencing sample was made of PBMCs. V and J are TRBV9 and TRBJ1-4, with D perhaps TRBD1 (5 bases). The sequence came from a woman aged 50 to 60 in good health and CMV-seropositive. CDR3 amino acids: CASSVGTGPNEKLFF. Here the CDR3 DNA reads TGTGCCAGCAGCGTAGGAACAGGTCCGAATGAAAAACTGTTTTTT.